This T cell receptor (beta chain) was identified during a study of CD8 T cells in Susac syndrome. The J segment lost 3 bases and the V segment lost 4 bases, leaving 5 bases of the junction unmatched. This CDR3 comprises 15 residues. The germline V gene has CDR1 SGHRS and CDR2 YFSETQ. An input of about 0.45 to 1 ug of RNA was subjected to reverse transcription using random hexamers. Amplification of TCR beta CDR3 was carried out by immunoSEQ multiplex PCR, which covered 54 Vbeta and 13 Jbeta segments. TCRdb reprocessed the immunoSEQ multiplex PCR reads with MiXCR, giving one entry per CDR3 protein. This table has 400,000 to 550,000 distinct CDR3 sequences, approximately 89% appearing once. TCR beta sequencing covered blood CD8+ and CD4+ T cells. Through negative isolation, CD4+ and CD8+ T cells were obtained, while TEMRA cells were enriched using FACS.

This receptor was identified in a human donor with multiple sclerosis. The sequenced material came from CD8+ T cells from PBMCs. The V and J genes are TRBV5-1 and TRBJ2-7; 12 nucleotides match TRBD2. Here the CDR3 reads CASSPTSGGYYEQYF. CDR3 in DNA: TGCGCCAGCAGCCCGACTAGCGGGGGATACTACGAGCAGTACTTC.